This T cell receptor beta chain was recovered during a study of cytomegalovirus exposure and HLA in healthy donors (dated by TCRdb to between 2016 and 2019). Looking at the study overall: The roughly 700 repertoires of the first cohort and the 120 validation repertoires were produced on the same platform, according to a later analysis. The aim of the study was to test whether cataloging public T cell receptors could identify signatures of past pathogen exposure. The study combined high-throughput TCR immunosequencing, statistical association of individual TCRs with disease status, and machine learning to predict cytomegalovirus infection status. In addition to the first cohort of 650 to 750 subjects, a separate validation cohort of 120 different subjects was used.

From the germline V gene, CDR1 is MNHNS and CDR2 is SASEGT. V is pruned by 4 bases and J by 4 bases, leaving 6 bases of the junction without a gene match. The CDR3 covers 15 residues, taking in both the cysteine and the phenylalanine. Here the CDR3 DNA is all that survives: 45 bases in frame from base 1. Donors formed part of the validation cohort, which comprised about 130 subjects and was distinct from the first cohort of 670 or so subjects. Receptor libraries were prepared by the immunoSEQ multiplex PCR assay. Per the source publication's procedure: A statistical classification framework was built for diagnosing cytomegalovirus status from the catalog of TCR beta chain sequences. This is the immuneACCESS table as TCRdb keeps it, with only in-frame sequences that have V and J called. A part of the clones is gone; compared with another copy, unresolved V genes explain less than half, and the rest is unexplained. V and J calls and clone size come straight from that table; D and trimming were deduced from the DNA. This sample gives 150,000 to 200,000 clones in total; less than 85% of them show up just once. Roughly 15% of the sample belongs to the ten largest clones.

Study-wide conclusions, independent of this receptor: According to the authors, the approach could potentially be generalized to other disease states and immunological phenotypes. Across donors, most TCR sequences were observed very rarely, whereas some public TCRs were present in many individuals. All 120 or so repertoires were used to score co-occurrence in the validation cohort in a later analysis, because that analysis had no HLA typing for the cohort. The study gave a list of 150 to 200 TCR beta chains associated with cytomegalovirus. Subsequent analysis determined that TCRs grouped into clusters in the first cohort also showed a tendency toward co-occurrence across the roughly 110 validation repertoires, and 94% of cluster scores exceeded 0. In vitro tests confirmed that three of the cytomegalovirus-associated TCR beta chains recognize cytomegalovirus antigens. In both the original and validation cohorts, the classifier was reported to diagnose cytomegalovirus status with high specificity and sensitivity.

This clone was detected only a few times. Its antigen has not been determined. No base quality values were provided; no much bigger clone lies one nucleotide off. Source material: PBMCs. The clonotype was recovered from a man aged 18 to 30 in good health and CMV-seropositive. Rearrangement joined TRBV6-1 to TRBJ2-7, and 11 junctional nucleotides match TRBD2. The CDR3 loop reads CASSVRLAGSYEQYF. The DNA reads TGTGCCAGCAGTGTTAGACTAGCGGGATCATACGAGCAGTACTTC.